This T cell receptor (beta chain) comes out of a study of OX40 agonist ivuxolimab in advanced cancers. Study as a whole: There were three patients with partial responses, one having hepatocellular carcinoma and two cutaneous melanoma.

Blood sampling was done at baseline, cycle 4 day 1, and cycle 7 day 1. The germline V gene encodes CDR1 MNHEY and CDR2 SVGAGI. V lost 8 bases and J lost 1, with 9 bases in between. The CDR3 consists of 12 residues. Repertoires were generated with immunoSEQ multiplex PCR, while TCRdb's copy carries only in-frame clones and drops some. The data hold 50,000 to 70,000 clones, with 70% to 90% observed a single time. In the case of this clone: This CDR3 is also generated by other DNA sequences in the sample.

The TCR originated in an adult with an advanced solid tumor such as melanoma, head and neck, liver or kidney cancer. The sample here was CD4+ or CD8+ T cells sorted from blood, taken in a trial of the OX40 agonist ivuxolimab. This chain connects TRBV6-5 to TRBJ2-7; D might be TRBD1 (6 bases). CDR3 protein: CASSGQSYEQYF. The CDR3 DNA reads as TGTGCCAGCTCGGGACAATCCTACGAGCAGTACTTC.